These T cell receptor beta chains were read from a single sample in a study of cytomegalovirus exposure and HLA in healthy donors. The assay was immunoSEQ multiplex PCR, and TCRdb's table has in-frame clones only and misses some. Of about 160,000 clones listed, about three quarters are singletons. Sequenced input: PBMCs. The receptors come from a man aged 40-50 years in good health and CMV-seropositive. The CDR3 runs from the conserved cysteine through the conserved F or W. The D gene is left open where the match is weak. Clone size is given for some rows only: seen once, a few or many times, or a class if the clone is expanded.

j_call clone_size v_call d_call cdr3_aa cdr3_nt
TRBJ2-5 - TRBV7-9 - CASSSQETQYF TGTGCCAGCAGTAGTCAAGAGACCCAGTACTTC
TRBJ2-5 - TRBV15 TRBD2 CATSRGSGLAAGETQYF TGTGCCACCAGCAGAGGATCGGGACTAGCGGCTGGGGAGACCCAGTACTTC
TRBJ2-1 - TRBV19 - CASSIHLEEEQFF TGTGCCAGTAGTATTCACCTAGAAGAGGAGCAGTTCTTC
TRBJ1-2 - TRBV2 TRBD1 CASSPTGANGYTF TGTGCCAGCAGCCCTACAGGGGCTAATGGCTACACCTTC
TRBJ2-7 - TRBV7-9 - CASSSNRDTYEQYF TGTGCCAGCAGCTCAAACAGGGATACCTACGAGCAGTACTTC
TRBJ2-1 - TRBV28 - CASRGAGFREQFF TGTGCCAGCAGGGGGGCCGGCTTTAGGGAGCAGTTCTTC
TRBJ2-3 - TRBV28 - CASRRDRGQEDTQYF TGTGCCAGCAGGAGGGATCGCGGGCAGGAAGATACGCAGTATTTT
TRBJ1-4 - TRBV6-5 TRBD1 CASSIRGRGEKLFF TGTGCCAGCAGTATCAGGGGGCGAGGTGAAAAACTGTTTTTT
TRBJ2-1 - TRBV5-5 - CASSFELTRDNEQFF TGTGCCAGCAGCTTTGAGCTGACTAGGGACAATGAGCAGTTCTTC
TRBJ2-7 - TRBV2 TRBD2 CASSPRTGTSSHEQYF TGTGCCAGCAGTCCCCGAACCGGGACTAGCTCCCACGAGCAGTACTTC
TRBJ2-7 - TRBV4-1 - CASSLQLVAVREGSHYEQYF TGCGCCAGCAGCCTCCAACTTGTGGCCGTCCGGGAAGGGAGCCACTACGAGCAGTACTTC
TRBJ1-2 - TRBV19 - CARDRGGGYGYTF TGTGCCAGGGACCGTGGGGGAGGCTATGGCTACACCTTC
TRBJ2-5 - TRBV5-1 TRBD2 CASSWNGASGAQETQYF TGCGCCAGCAGCTGGAATGGGGCTAGCGGGGCCCAAGAGACCCAGTACTTC
TRBJ2-6 few TRBV4-3 TRBD1 CASGKWTGTGLSGANVLTF TGCGCCAGCGGAAAATGGACAGGGACCGGTCTCTCTGGGGCCAACGTCCTGACTTTC
TRBJ2-1 - TRBV4-1 TRBD2 CASSQGGLDVEQFF TGCGCCAGCAGCCAGGGGGGACTAGACGTTGAGCAGTTCTTC
TRBJ1-2 - TRBV5-6 - CASRETGKPGYTF TGTGCCAGCCGAGAGACGGGAAAGCCTGGCTACACCTTC
TRBJ2-5 - TRBV5-1 - CASSLGQGGETQYF TGCGCCAGCAGCTTAGGCCAGGGAGGAGAGACCCAGTACTTC
TRBJ1-5 - TRBV10-2 - CASSESTAGQPQHF TGCGCCAGCAGTGAGTCGACCGCAGGGCAGCCCCAGCATTTT
TRBJ2-3 - TRBV13 TRBD2 CASSSARGGDTQYF TGTGCCAGCAGCTCCGCTCGCGGGGGAGATACGCAGTATTTT
TRBJ2-5 once TRBV6-5 - CASSYGLRGETQYF TGTGCCAGCAGTTACGGGCTACGGGGAGAGACCCAGTACTTC
TRBJ1-2 few TRBV19 - CASRTGGGYTF TGTGCCAGTAGGACAGGTGGGGGCTACACCTTC
TRBJ2-7 few TRBV7-9 - CSSSLARRAYEQYF TGTTCCAGCAGCTTAGCGCGACGGGCCTACGAGCAGTACTTC
TRBJ2-1 few TRBV2 TRBD2 CASRGLAHNEQFF TGTGCCAGCAGGGGACTAGCGCACAATGAGCAGTTCTTC
TRBJ2-7 - TRBV6-5 - CASSDSSYEQYF TGTGCCAGCAGCGACAGCTCCTACGAGCAGTACTTC
TRBJ1-5 - TRBV18 - CASSGRGMGNQPQHF TGTGCCAGCTCCGGTAGAGGGATGGGCAATCAGCCCCAGCATTTT
TRBJ2-3 - TRBV5-1 TRBD2 CASSLARLAGPDTQYF TGCGCCAGCAGCTTGGCGCGACTAGCGGGTCCAGATACGCAGTATTTT
TRBJ2-3 - TRBV19 TRBD2 CASSIPGGRAPDTQYF TGTGCCAGTAGTATCCCGGGCGGGAGGGCCCCAGATACGCAGTATTTT
TRBJ2-1 - TRBV28 TRBD1 CASSLTPGTGSGEQFF TGTGCCAGCAGTTTGACCCCCGGGACAGGGTCTGGTGAGCAGTTCTTC
TRBJ2-7 - TRBV28 - CASTTTGRGYEQYF TGTGCCAGCACTACCACAGGGAGGGGATACGAGCAGTACTTC
TRBJ2-3 few TRBV11-1 - CASSLSARDTQYF TGTGCCAGCAGCTTAAGCGCCCGGGATACGCAGTATTTT
TRBJ1-5 - TRBV19 TRBD1 CASSIAGQNNQPQHF TGTGCCAGTAGTATCGCGGGACAGAATAATCAGCCCCAGCATTTT
TRBJ2-2 - TRBV29-1 - CSVEPGNTGELFF TGCAGCGTTGAGCCCGGGAACACCGGGGAGCTGTTTTTT
TRBJ2-7 - TRBV19 - CASNGQTSYEQYF TGTGCCAGTAACGGACAGACTTCCTACGAGCAGTACTTC
TRBJ1-2 - TRBV4-1 - CASSQDILLLALDGYTF TGCGCCAGCAGCCAAGACATTTTGTTACTCGCGCTGGATGGCTACACCTTC
TRBJ2-1 - TRBV5-6 TRBD2 CASSSQAGSNEQFF TGTGCCAGCAGCAGCCAAGCGGGAAGTAACGAGCAGTTCTTC
TRBJ2-7 - TRBV9 TRBD2 CASSVGLAVTYEQYF TGTGCCAGCAGCGTAGGACTAGCGGTTACCTACGAGCAGTACTTC
TRBJ2-1 few TRBV7-8 TRBD2 CASSPGTSGRADRFF TGTGCCAGCAGCCCAGGGACTAGCGGGAGGGCCGATCGGTTCTTC
TRBJ1-1 - TRBV9 - CASSPSGERNTEAFF TGTGCCAGCAGCCCTTCAGGGGAACGGAACACTGAAGCTTTCTTT
TRBJ2-3 - TRBV28 TRBD2 CASSLRSGRGTDTQYF TGTGCCAGCAGTTTAAGGAGCGGGAGAGGGACAGATACGCAGTATTTT
TRBJ1-5 - TRBV19 TRBD1 CASSGRGKHQPQHF TGTGCCAGTAGTGGCAGGGGGAAGCATCAGCCCCAGCATTTT
TRBJ1-1 once TRBV4-1 TRBD1 CASSQGTGGSAFF TGCGCCAGCAGCCAAGGGACAGGAGGGTCGGCTTTCTTT
TRBJ1-1 - TRBV7-6 - CASSLEENTEAFF TGTGCCAGCAGCTTGGAGGAGAACACTGAAGCTTTCTTT
TRBJ2-3 - TRBV27 TRBD2 CASSLWASGSAVTDTQYF TGTGCCAGCAGTTTATGGGCTAGCGGGAGCGCCGTCACAGATACGCAGTATTTT
TRBJ2-1 - TRBV13 TRBD2 CASSSRLAGTYNEQFF TGTGCCAGCAGCTCAAGACTAGCGGGTACTTACAATGAGCAGTTCTTC
TRBJ1-5 - TRBV6-5 TRBD1 CASRADRGQPQHF TGTGCCAGCAGGGCGGACAGGGGTCAGCCCCAGCATTTT
TRBJ2-3 - TRBV28 TRBD2 CASSSSGSTDTQYF TGTGCCAGCAGTAGTAGCGGGAGCACAGATACGCAGTATTTT
TRBJ2-5 - TRBV7-8 - CASSLIRDFQETQYF TGTGCCAGCAGCTTAATCCGGGACTTTCAAGAGACCCAGTACTTC
TRBJ2-5 - TRBV13 TRBD2 CASSLAPLLAGEGTQYF TGTGCCAGCAGCCTAGCCCCACTCCTAGCGGGGGAAGGGACCCAGTACTTC
TRBJ2-1 - TRBV10-3 TRBD2 CAIASSGRPGNEQFF TGTGCCATTGCTAGTAGCGGGAGACCCGGGAATGAGCAGTTCTTC
TRBJ1-2 few TRBV4-3 - CASRQTSGGDYGYTF TGCGCCAGCAGACAAACTTCGGGGGGCGATTATGGCTACACCTTC
TRBJ2-5 - TRBV27 - CASSLVGAGETQYF TGTGCCAGCAGCCTAGTTGGGGCCGGAGAGACCCAGTACTTC
TRBJ2-2 - TRBV11-3 - CASSLRYTGELFF TGTGCCAGCAGCTTGCGGTACACCGGGGAGCTGTTTTTT
TRBJ1-1 once TRBV11-3 - CASSLAGEWIEAFF TGTGCCAGCAGCTTAGCAGGGGAGTGGATTGAAGCTTTCTTT
TRBJ2-3 once TRBV10-3 - CAISDGRDLTDTQYF TGTGCCATCAGTGACGGCAGGGATCTCACAGATACGCAGTATTTT